A selection of T cell receptor beta chains follows, all from one sample in a study of spatial heterogeneity in lung cancer. TCRdb processed the 5' RACE reads anew with MiXCR; each CDR3 protein has one entry. The data hold some 78,000 distinct CDR3 sequences, with approximately 8.1% observed a single time. Sample: PBMCs, taken at surgery. Source of these receptors: a male donor with early-stage non-small cell lung cancer. The CDR3 runs from the conserved cysteine through the conserved F or W.

V gene: TRBV6-2/TRBV6-3
CDR3 length: 13
J gene: TRBJ2-5
CDR3 protein: CASRLTGGETQYF

V gene: TRBV6-5
CDR3 length: 16
J gene: TRBJ2-2
CDR3 protein: CASSAADGIYTGELFF

V gene: TRBV5-1
CDR3 length: 16
J gene: TRBJ2-3
CDR3 protein: CASSLAIADSTDTQYF

V gene: TRBV5-1
CDR3 length: 13
J gene: TRBJ2-1
CDR3 protein: CASSRDGANEQFF

V gene: TRBV2
CDR3 length: 15
J gene: TRBJ1-1
CDR3 protein: CASTSSTGYATEAFF

V gene: TRBV24-1
CDR3 length: 16
J gene: TRBJ2-3
CDR3 protein: CATSDPRAFSTDTQYF

V gene: TRBV5-1
CDR3 length: 17
J gene: TRBJ2-4
CDR3 protein: CASSLAQTNLAKNIQYF

V gene: TRBV7-8
CDR3 length: 17
J gene: TRBJ1-5
CDR3 protein: CASTKLERQVNNQPQHF

V gene: TRBV12-3/TRBV12-4
CDR3 length: 12
J gene: TRBJ1-2
CDR3 protein: CASSYTRLDYTF

V gene: TRBV10-3
CDR3 length: 15
J gene: TRBJ2-1
CDR3 protein: CAISPGPSSYNEQFF

V gene: TRBV20-1
CDR3 length: 13
J gene: TRBJ1-1
CDR3 protein: CSAPGQGETEAFF

V gene: TRBV7-2
CDR3 length: 16
J gene: TRBJ2-2
CDR3 protein: CASSPGGASNTGELFF

V gene: TRBV6-6
CDR3 length: 13
J gene: TRBJ2-1
CDR3 protein: CASSRESYNEQFF

V gene: TRBV10-3
CDR3 length: 14
J gene: TRBJ1-2
CDR3 protein: CATSTGTGQGGYTF

V gene: TRBV12-3/TRBV12-4
CDR3 length: 13
J gene: TRBJ2-1
CDR3 protein: CASGLAVYNEQFF

V gene: TRBV5-1
CDR3 length: 13
J gene: TRBJ2-1
CDR3 protein: CASSLEPNNEQFF

V gene: TRBV7-2
CDR3 length: 15
J gene: TRBJ2-2
CDR3 protein: CASSFRGHGTGELFF

V gene: TRBV27
CDR3 length: 16
J gene: TRBJ2-7
CDR3 protein: CASSPSGGDNSYEQYF

V gene: TRBV2
CDR3 length: 14
J gene: TRBJ1-1
CDR3 protein: CASSPSGRGTEAFF

V gene: TRBV12-3/TRBV12-4
CDR3 length: 13
J gene: TRBJ2-1
CDR3 protein: CASTFLINNEQFF

V gene: TRBV6-2/TRBV6-3
CDR3 length: 14
J gene: TRBJ1-5
CDR3 protein: CASSYVLGVQPQHF

V gene: TRBV5-1
CDR3 length: 14
J gene: TRBJ1-2
CDR3 protein: CASSLEGSKDGYTF

V gene: TRBV24-1
CDR3 length: 19
J gene: TRBJ2-1
CDR3 protein: CATRGTSGKGLHTYNEQFF

V gene: TRBV5-1
CDR3 length: 17
J gene: TRBJ2-1
CDR3 protein: CASSSATPGQRLHEQFF